This T cell receptor beta chain was obtained from a study of beta chain features in type 1 diabetes (dated by TCRdb to 2016 to 2019). In the study overall: Mean age, gender distribution, total cell number and subset yield were not different between patients and healthy donors. Regulatory and stem cell-like memory subsets were isolated from only 8 patients and 8 healthy donors, whereas naive and central memory subsets came from all 28 donors. In the study, recently diagnosed type 1 diabetes patients and matched healthy donors were compared on the TCRB repertoires of their sorted circulating CD4+ T cell subsets. A total of 85 million to 140 million sorted cells were examined across all samples, and a strong correlation was observed between cell number per subset and RNA yield. What the authors observed across the whole study: In all four CD4+ subsets, TCRB CDR3 length was moderately but significantly shorter in type 1 diabetes patients. Naive, central memory and regulatory TCRB repertoires appeared to be more alike among patients than among healthy donors. Because cDNA was sequenced instead of genomic DNA, activated cells with high expression could be over-represented, although the groups did not differ in activation or CD3 levels. Because the HLA sub-analyses included only small numbers of individuals, any influence of HLA type on TCRB rearrangement was left unresolved. Shorter templates might have been favored by PCR, but patient and control samples were amplified and corrected together, so both groups would have been affected equally by any skew. Patients with type 1 diabetes made fewer insertions and deleted more nucleotides at VDJ recombination sites, implying thymic rearrangement abnormalities.

Each donor gave one peripheral blood draw, averaging approximately 0.12 L, which was collected into heparinised tubes. Using a panel that included CD45RO, CCR7, CD25, CD127, CD95 and CD27, naive, central memory, regulatory and stem cell-like memory CD4+ T cells were sorted on a BD FACSAria II. All sorted populations exceeded 95% purity. PBMCs were isolated right away by Lymphoprep density gradient centrifugation and were stained directly, without culture. So that batch effects would be minimized, each experiment stained and sorted samples in pairs, pairing one healthy donor with one patient. The entire isolated RNA was reverse transcribed using the High Capacity cDNA Reverse Transcription Kit, and thus expressed TCRB transcripts were sequenced. Deep immunoSEQ sequencing was applied to naive, central memory and regulatory T cell samples, giving an average of roughly 3.3 million total reads per sample. Sorted cells were lysed in RLT buffer, and RNA was extracted using DNase-treated RNeasy Micro or Mini kits according to cell number. Each cell subset was processed on its own to prevent cross-contamination, while patient and healthy donor samples were processed together. TCRB sequences were amplified from cDNA with the immunoSEQ multiplex PCR, producing 87-bp fragments spanning the CDR3 region. Amplicons were sequenced on the Illumina HiSeq platform. In the paper's pipeline: Synthetic template baselines were used to correct PCR bias computationally, reads within Hamming distance 2 were collapsed together, and singletons that could not be merged were discarded. Reads were aligned against IMGT to assign V, D and J genes, CDR3 length and insertions or deletions at six rearrangement sites. Clonotype counts were normalized to sorted cell number within each subset before computing true diversity and Gini coefficients with the tcR R package. The overlap coefficient, calculated on TCRB nucleotide sequences, was used to quantify repertoire sharing. Out-of-frame TCRB sequences from naive cells were analyzed as a proxy for the pre-selection repertoire. This immuneACCESS table, as held by TCRdb, lists in-frame sequences with V and J called but not all clones. Of the missing ones, under half trace to an unresolved V gene in checked studies; the others have no known cause. The V and J calls and clone size were taken over from that table, and D and trimming were inferred from the DNA. This sample lists around 250,000 clones; approximately 24% were detected once. In total, the top ten clones hold approximately 0.011% of the sample.

Trimming at the junction amounts to 1 base on V and 3 bases on J, and the germline ends lie 4 bases apart. The germline V gene (reference sequence) provides CDR1 SGHKS and CDR2 YYEKEE. There are 12 amino acids in the CDR3, from cysteine to phenylalanine inclusive. CDR3 DNA only is kept here, 36 bases in frame from base 1. This clone was recorded once. It lacks a known antigen. Qualities for individual bases were not recorded, and no much larger clone is one base off. The chain is made from TRBV5-5 and TRBJ2-5, with the D gene not confidently named. This TCR came from a woman aged 25 to 39 with type 1 diabetes. Sequencing used naive CD4+ T cells from blood. Explained via the paper, the cell subset or site label denotes: true naive CD4+ T cells. The CDR3 has the sequence CASSLLEETQYF. At the DNA level, the sequence is TGTGCCAGCAGCTTGCTCGAAGAGACCCAGTACTTC.